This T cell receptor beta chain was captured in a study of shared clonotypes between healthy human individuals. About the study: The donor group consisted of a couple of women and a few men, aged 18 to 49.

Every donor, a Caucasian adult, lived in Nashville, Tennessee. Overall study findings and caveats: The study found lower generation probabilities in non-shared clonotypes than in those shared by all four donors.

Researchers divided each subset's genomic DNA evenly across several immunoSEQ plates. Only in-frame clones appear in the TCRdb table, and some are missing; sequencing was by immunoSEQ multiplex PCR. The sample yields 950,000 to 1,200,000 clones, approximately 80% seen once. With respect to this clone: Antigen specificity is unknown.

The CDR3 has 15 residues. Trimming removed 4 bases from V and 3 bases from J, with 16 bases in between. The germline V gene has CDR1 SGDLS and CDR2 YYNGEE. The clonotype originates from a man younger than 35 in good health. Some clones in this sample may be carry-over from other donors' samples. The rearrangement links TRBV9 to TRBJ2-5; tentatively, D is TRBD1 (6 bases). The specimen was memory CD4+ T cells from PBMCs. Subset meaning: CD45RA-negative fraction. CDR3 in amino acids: CASSITGWAEETQYF. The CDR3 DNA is TGTGCCAGCAGCATTACAGGGTGGGCCGAAGAGACCCAGTACTTC.